The 24 T cell receptor beta chains presented below share a single source sample, sequenced in a study of read filtering for tumor transcriptome and immune sequencing. This library used about 400 ng RNA and molecular barcoded adaptors spanning alpha/delta and beta/gamma chains. TCRdb independently ran MiXCR on the reads; one entry per CDR3 protein. Of 35,000 to 40,000 distinct CDR3 sequences in the sample, roughly 15% were seen once. The sequencing sample was made of a population of CD138-negative cells sorted from bone marrow. The receptors shown here come from a donor at least 40 years old with multiple myeloma.

This clonotype was counted at least ten times. The CDR3 DNA follows: TGTGCCAGCAGCCAAGGGGACCTGCGGGAGACCCAGTACTTC. It translates to CASSQGDLRETQYF. The chain has TRBV3-1 and TRBJ2-5; D may correspond to TRBD1 or TRBD2 (5 bases each). The CDR3 covers 14 residues. Trimming stripped 1 base from V and 5 bases from J, with 11 bases between. Looked up from germline, CDR1 is LGHDT and CDR2 is YNNKEL (reference sequence).

The sample holds many counts of this clonotype. This rearrangement joins TRBV29-1 to TRBJ2-5; D is perhaps TRBD1 or TRBD2 (7 bases each). Germline CDR1 reads SQVTM; CDR2 reads ANQGSEA. Trimming shortened V by 8 bases and J by 5 bases, and 15 bases separated the two germline ends. CDR3 length equals 12 residues. The CDR3 loop is CSSAGGEETQYF. The DNA of the CDR3 is TGCAGCTCGGCAGGGGGGGAGGAGACCCAGTACTTC.

As regards this clonotype: This sequence may be a read error, since a much larger clone differs from it by one base. The rearrangement joins TRBV20-1 to TRBJ1-1; TRBD1 is a possible D gene (6 bases). This CDR3 has 13 residues. CDR1 and CDR2 (germline): DFQATT, SNEGSKA (reference sequence). Trimming left V 3 bases short and J 6 bases short, with 14 bases between. The CDR3 coding sequence is TGCAGTGCTAGGGACAGCCGGGTCGCTGAAGCTTTCTTT. Protein sequence: CSARDSRVAEAFF.

This clonotype has a count of ten or more. The V and J genes are TRBV19 and TRBJ2-1; maybe TRBD1 (6 bases). This CDR3 has 13 amino acids. Germline V CDR1 and CDR2: LNHDA, SQIVND (reference sequence). V dropped 4 bases and J dropped 7 bases, with 11 bases sitting between them. The CDR3 DNA reads TGTGCCAGTAGTACCCCCGACAGGAATGAGCAGTTCTTC. Translating gives CASSTPDRNEQFF.

In the case of this clonotype: A much more abundant neighbour one base away suggests this may be a read error. The rearrangement joins TRBV12-3 or TRBV12-4 to TRBJ1-1, with D hard to call. This CDR3 comprises 14 residues. Between the trimmed V and J ends, which lost 4 bases and 0 bases, there was a span of 9 bases. CDR3: CASSWAGMNTEAFF. CDR3 DNA sequence: TGTGCCAGCAGTTGGGCAGGCATGAACACTGAAGCTTTCTTT.

This clonotype was recorded at least ten times. V and J are TRBV7-8 and TRBJ2-1, with D perhaps assigned TRBD1 or TRBD2 (5 bases each). CDR3 length: 15 residues. V was cut by 2 bases and J by 2 bases, with 10 bases left in between. Germline CDR1 and CDR2: SGHVS and FQNEAQ. Here the CDR3 DNA reads TGTGCCAGCAGCTTAAGTCAGGGACCCTACAATGAGCAGTTCTTC. Protein sequence: CASSLSQGPYNEQFF.

This clonotype has ten or more counts. This chain links TRBV7-2 with TRBJ2-3; 12 positions agree with TRBD2. In germline, CDR1 is SGHTA, CDR2 FQGNSA. J was trimmed by 6 bases and V by 2 bases; bases with no gene match: 6. CDR3 length: 16 amino acids. The CDR3 region is CASSLSLLAGGDTQYF. In nucleotides, the CDR3 is TGTGCCAGCAGCTTAAGCCTGCTAGCGGGAGGGGATACGCAGTATTTT.

This clonotype came up many times. CDR3 bases: TGTGCCAGCAGCTTAGAGATCGCGGAGACCCAGTACTTC. Amino acids: CASSLEIAETQYF. V gene TRBV7-2 combines with J gene TRBJ2-5; D call uncertain. Germline lookup yields CDR1 SGHTA and CDR2 FQGNSA. The CDR3 has 13 residues. The V and J ends lost 1 base and 5 bases respectively, with 8 bases between them.

There are many counts of this clonotype. The chain joins TRBV5-1 to TRBJ2-1; TRBD2 is a possible D gene (5 bases). This CDR3 contains 15 residues. V lost 0 bases, J lost 0 bases, and 7 bases lay in between. Germline V gene data show CDR1 as SGHRS and CDR2 as YFSETQ. The CDR3 sequence: CASSLDGVSYNEQFF. The CDR3 region has the DNA TGCGCCAGCAGCTTGGACGGGGTCTCCTACAATGAGCAGTTCTTC.

This clonotype was seen at least ten times. V usage is TRBV6-2 or TRBV6-3 and J usage is TRBJ2-4; tentatively, D is TRBD2 (5 bases). This CDR3 has 17 amino acids. The germline V gene encodes CDR1 MNHEY and CDR2 SVGEGT. Trimming took 5 bases from V and 4 from J, leaving 21 bases between them. As DNA, the CDR3 is TGTGCCAGCAGTCACGTACTCCTAACAGCGGAAAAAAACATTCAGTACTTC. Translated, it gives CASSHVLLTAEKNIQYF.

This clonotype was recorded many times. The V call is TRBV7-2, the J call TRBJ2-1; 7 bases map to TRBD2. The CDR3 is 17 residues long. V trimming: 2 bases; J trimming: 9 bases; junction bases outside the gene matches: 16. Germline V gene sequence: CDR1 SGHTA, CDR2 FQGNSA. CDR3 sequence: CASSLSSAGPVQGEQFF. The CDR3 DNA is TGTGCCAGCAGCTTATCTTCAGCGGGACCAGTCCAGGGTGAGCAGTTCTTC. Full variable domain (rest looked up from reference TRBV7-2 and TRBJ2-1): GAGVSQSPSNKVTEKGKDVELRCDPISGHTALYWYRQSLGQGLEFLIYFQGNSAPDKSGLPSDRFSAERTGGSVSTLTIQRTQQEDSAVYLCASSLSSAGPVQGEQFFGPGTRLTVL.

This clonotype is judged medium-sized. The chain uses TRBV29-1 and TRBJ2-7; D tentatively reads TRBD1 or TRBD2 (5 bases each). The CDR3 consists of 14 residues. Germline assignment: CDR1 SQVTM and CDR2 ANQGSEA. V was pared by 6 bases and J by 2 bases, with 17 bases between. Here the CDR3 reads CSVRPGTGTYEQYF. CDR3 coding DNA: TGCAGCGTCCGTCCCGGGACGGGAACCTACGAGCAGTACTTC.

With regard to this clonotype: A much larger clone differs from this one at a single base, so this may be a read error. The J gene is TRBJ2-7, the V gene TRBV20-1; D perhaps matches TRBD2 (5 bases). The DNA end is a closer match to TRBJ2-5, so the J assignment may be wrong. Germline lookup yields CDR1 DFQATT and CDR2 SNEGSKA (reference sequence). The CDR3 is 15 residues long. In nucleotides, the CDR3 is TGCAGTGCTAGGGGAGAGGAGCGCCGGCGGGAGACCCAGTACTTC. Translated, it gives CSARGEERRRETQYF.

This clonotype was counted many times. The chain combines TRBV20-1 with TRBJ2-7, with a tentative D call TRBD2 (6 bases). V was cut by 0 bases and J by 0 bases, with 12 bases left in between. Germline V gene data show CDR1 as DFQATT and CDR2 as SNEGSKA (reference sequence). The CDR3 is made up of 15 amino acids. The CDR3 spells CSARDAASDSYEQYF. The CDR3 DNA reads as TGCAGTGCTAGAGATGCGGCTAGCGACTCCTACGAGCAGTACTTC.

This clonotype was seen repeatedly, ten times or more. V gene TRBV5-1 combines with J gene TRBJ2-1; 14 nucleotides align to TRBD2. The CDR3 is made up of 17 amino acids. Germline V gene lookup returns CDR1 SGHRS and CDR2 YFSETQ. The junction had 10 bases not matched to a gene; V was cut back by 4 bases and J by 7 bases. The CDR3 DNA follows: TGCGCCAGCAGCCCCGGGACTAGCGGGAGAGGAGGGAATGAGCAGTTCTTC. Protein product: CASSPGTSGRGGNEQFF.

A few counts support this clonotype. The genes are TRBV20-1 and TRBJ1-5, with no clear D. In germline, CDR1 is DFQATT, CDR2 SNEGSKA (reference sequence). The CDR3 is made up of 14 amino acids. Trimming removed 0 bases from V and 4 bases from J, with 10 bases in between. Written as DNA, the CDR3 is TGCAGTGCTAGAGATAACGGGGTAAATCAGCCCCAGCATTTT. It specifies CSARDNGVNQPQHF.

The J gene is TRBJ2-7, the V gene TRBV2; D not certain. CDR1 is SNHLY and CDR2 is FYNNEI in the germline V gene. The CDR3 runs 13 residues. V gave up 6 bases and J gave up 2 bases, with 11 bases separating them. The CDR3 nucleotides are TGTGCCAGCAGGACAACGACCCCCTACGAGCAGTACTTC. Its translation is CASRTTTPYEQYF.

There are many counts of this clonotype. The V call is TRBV4-1, the J call TRBJ2-1, with TRBD2 identical over 9 bases. The germline gives CDR1 MGHRA, CDR2 YSYEKL. V lost 4 bases and J lost 2; bases outside the gene matches: 6. The CDR3 runs to 16 residues. The CDR3 sequence: CASSRVTSGTYNEQFF. The CDR3 DNA reads TGCGCCAGCAGCCGAGTGACTAGCGGAACCTACAATGAGCAGTTCTTC.

V usage is TRBV7-2 and J usage is TRBJ2-2; possible D gene TRBD1, 6 bases. Germline V gene data show CDR1 as SGHTA and CDR2 as FQGNSA. The V and J ends lost 5 bases and 1 base respectively, with 26 bases between them. The CDR3 contains 20 residues. DNA of the CDR3: TGTGCCAGCAGCCCAGGGGTCTGGAGCCAAAGTGGGGGGAACACCGGGGAGCTGTTTTTT. Residues: CASSPGVWSQSGGNTGELFF. Supplemented by reference TRBV7-2 and TRBJ2-2, the full variable domain reads GAGVSQSPSNKVTEKGKDVELRCDPISGHTALYWYRQSLGQGLEFLIYFQGNSAPDKSGLPSDRFSAERTGGSVSTLTIQRTQQEDSAVYLCASSPGVWSQSGGNTGELFFGEGSRLTVL.

This clonotype was detected ten times or more. The chain has TRBV3-1 and TRBJ2-3, with TRBD2 matching 12 bases. Germline CDR1 is LGHDT and CDR2 is YNNKEL (reference sequence). This CDR3 is 16 amino acids long. J lost 2 bases, V lost 4 bases, and 4 bases had no gene match. The CDR3 loop is CASSLLAGGHTDTQYF. The DNA for the CDR3 is TGTGCCAGCAGCCTACTAGCGGGAGGTCACACAGATACGCAGTATTTT.

In this sample, this clonotype turned up many times. This sequence joins TRBV6-1 and TRBJ1-5; D gene uncertain. The length of the CDR3 is 17 residues. V was pared by 7 bases and J by 0 bases, with 19 bases between. CDR1 is MNHNS, CDR2 SASEGT, per germline. DNA of the CDR3: TGTGCCAGCAAGCCTGTTGGACGACAATATAGCAATCAGCCCCAGCATTTT. Residues: CASKPVGRQYSNQPQHF.

This clonotype was detected ten times or more. The chain employs TRBV6-2 or TRBV6-3 and TRBJ2-1, with 10 bases matching TRBD2. Germline V gene data show CDR1 as MNHEY and CDR2 as SVGEGT. J was trimmed by 5 bases and V by 6 bases; bases with no gene match: 7. The CDR3 length is 15 residues. CDR3 in DNA: TGTGCCAGCAGCTCTTACGGACTAGCGGACAATGAGCAGTTCTTC. It specifies CASSSYGLADNEQFF.

This clonotype was counted many times. The V call is TRBV6-5, the J call TRBJ2-3, with 8 bases matching TRBD2. The CDR3 is made up of 13 amino acids. Germline V gene sequence: CDR1 MNHEY, CDR2 SVGAGI. J gave up 10 bases and V 6 bases, and 9 bases lay outside the gene matches. In DNA form, the CDR3 reads TGTGCCAGCAGAGGGGCCCCCGGGAGGGCGCAGTATTTT. Residues: CASRGAPGRAQYF.

At least ten counts were recorded for this clonotype. This chain links TRBV12-3 or TRBV12-4 with TRBJ1-3; the D gene is possibly TRBD1 (6 bases). The CDR3 loop spans 15 amino acids. Trimming shortened V by 6 bases and J by 4 bases, and 16 bases separated the two germline ends. The DNA for the CDR3 is TGTGCCAGCAGCCCTAGACAGGTGGGAGGAAACACCATATATTTT. As protein: CASSPRQVGGNTIYF.